Detailed here is one TCR beta chain. The data originate from a study of blood T cell repertoires in COVID-19. Study in general: Acute and convalescent COVID-19 specimens originated in the United States, Italy and Spain. PBMCs, B-cell-depleted T cells, or T cells provided the cDNA or gDNA that made up the material.

Authors' methods: Nucleated cell counts were estimated from reference gene primer amplification. Clones were read by immunoSEQ multiplex PCR, and TCRdb kept only the in-frame ones, dropping some. V and J calls plus clone size are reproduced from that table; the DNA served to infer D and trimming. Here the sample spans around 65,000 clones, around four fifths being singletons. Looked up from germline, CDR1 is SNHLY and CDR2 is FYNNEI. CDR3 length: 14 amino acids. Trimming took 6 bases from V and 5 from J; bases not matched to a gene: 4. This chain links TRBV2 with TRBJ1-6; 7 nucleotides align to TRBD1. Sequencing was performed on peripheral blood. The source of this sequence is a human donor in a cohort sampled during active COVID-19. CDR3 DNA: TGTGCCAGCAGCCGGGACAGAAATAATTCACCCCTCCACTTT. Translated, it gives CASSRDRNNSPLHF.